This T cell receptor beta chain was found in a study of shared clonotypes between healthy human individuals. Whole-study results and caveats: Researchers sampled only blood; tissue repertoires likely differ. Larger estimated richness was generally recorded for naive subsets relative to memory subsets. Sequencing depth was expected to influence donor clonotype sharing. Represented genetic and exposure-history diversity was restricted by having few donors.

About this clone: Its specificity is unknown.

The protocol was immunoSEQ multiplex PCR, while the TCRdb copy is restricted to in-frame clones and leaves out a portion. The data show over a million clones, roughly 96% seen once. Germline V gene data show CDR1 as LNHDA and CDR2 as SQIVND (reference sequence). With 8 bases removed from V and 5 bases from J, the gap between germline ends came to 19 bases. The CDR3 extends over 15 amino acids. This clonotype was sampled from a man younger than 45 in good health. The chain joins TRBV19 to TRBJ1-5, with D tentatively TRBD1 (5 bases). Sequencing used naive CD4+ T cells sorted from blood. Subset specified: CD45RA+ positively selected. The CDR3 nucleotides read TGTGCCAGTGGTCCACGCGGGACCCAGCATCAGCCCCAGCATTTT. Amino acids: CASGPRGTQHQPQHF. Using reference TRBV19 and TRBJ1-5 for the parts outside the CDR3, the full variable domain is DGGITQSPKYLFRKEGQNVTLSCEQNLNHDAMYWYRQDPGQGLRLIYYSQIVNDFQKGDIAEGYSVSREKKESFPLTVTSAQKNPTAFYLCASGPRGTQHQPQHFGDGTRLSIL.